These T cell receptor beta chains were read from a single sample in a study of OX40 agonist ivuxolimab in advanced cancers. Assay used: immunoSEQ multiplex PCR; TCRdb lists only in-frame clones, some missing. The sample records about 20,000 clones, about 83% being singletons. The material was CD4+ or CD8+ T cells sorted from blood, obtained in a trial of the OX40 agonist ivuxolimab. The source of these receptors is an adult with an advanced solid tumor such as melanoma, head and neck, liver or kidney cancer. CDR3s include the opening cysteine and the closing phenylalanine or tryptophan. The D gene is left open where the match is weak. Expanded clones are given a class, and other clones once, few, many or no size at all.

NA	15	TRBV7-9	TRBD2	TRBJ2-5	CASRATGTREETQYF	TGTGCCAGCAGGGCTACCGGGACTAGAGAGGAGACCCAGTACTTC
once	14	TRBV25-1	TRBD2	TRBJ2-7	CASQRAGNSYEQYF	TGTGCTTCACAAAGAGCGGGGAATTCTTACGAGCAGTACTTC
NA	15	TRBV4-1	NA	TRBJ2-3	CASSQVSHGTDTQYF	TGCGCCAGCAGCCAAGTAAGCCACGGCACAGATACGCAGTATTTT
NA	17	TRBV9	TRBD2	TRBJ2-1	CASSASGGARSYNEQFF	TGTGCCAGCAGCGCTAGCGGGGGGGCCAGATCCTACAATGAGCAGTTCTTC
NA	15	TRBV6-5	TRBD1	TRBJ2-2	CASSTRDSPTGELFF	TGTGCCAGCAGTACCCGGGACAGTCCCACCGGGGAGCTGTTTTTT
NA	13	TRBV27	NA	TRBJ2-5	CASSLRGRETQYF	TGTGCCAGCAGTTTGCGGGGGCGTGAGACCCAGTACTTC
once	15	TRBV6-5	NA	TRBJ2-7	CASSYSAGYSYEQYF	TGTGCCAGCAGTTACTCGGCAGGGTATTCCTACGAGCAGTACTTC
NA	15	TRBV28	TRBD2	TRBJ2-1	CASSLWLAGHNEQFF	TGTGCCAGCAGTTTATGGCTAGCGGGGCACAATGAGCAGTTCTTC
NA	12	TRBV10-3	NA	TRBJ2-1	CATNGLGNEQFF	TGTGCCACCAACGGGTTAGGCAATGAGCAGTTCTTC
NA	14	TRBV19	TRBD1	TRBJ1-1	CASSIGSGGTEAFF	TGTGCCAGTAGTATAGGCTCAGGGGGCACTGAAGCTTTCTTT
few	14	TRBV19	NA	TRBJ1-1	CASSDGRIRHEAFF	TGTGCCAGTAGCGACGGCCGGATCAGACATGAAGCTTTCTTT
NA	15	TRBV7-2	NA	TRBJ1-4	CASSLARSLGEKLFF	TGTGCCAGCAGCTTAGCGCGGTCCCTAGGGGAAAAACTGTTTTTT
NA	13	TRBV28	NA	TRBJ1-1	CASIGVMNTEAFF	TGTGCCAGCATTGGAGTCATGAACACTGAAGCTTTCTTT
NA	16	TRBV27	NA	TRBJ2-7	CASSLSSGAVDYEQYF	TGTGCCAGCAGTTTATCTTCAGGGGCGGTGGACTACGAGCAGTACTTC
NA	16	TRBV7-3	TRBD2	TRBJ2-1	CASSLYSGGANNEQFF	TGTGCCAGCAGCTTGTATAGCGGGGGGGCCAACAATGAGCAGTTCTTC
once	16	TRBV12-5	NA	TRBJ1-1	CASGLVPGTREAEAFF	TGTGCTAGTGGTTTGGTACCGGGGACGCGCGAGGCTGAAGCTTTCTTT
NA	17	TRBV7-9	NA	TRBJ2-3	CASSLVRTGPHTDTQYF	TGTGCCAGCAGCTTAGTCAGGACTGGACCTCACACAGATACGCAGTATTTT
NA	13	TRBV11-2	NA	TRBJ1-2	CASSPWGSYGYTF	TGTGCCAGCAGCCCCTGGGGCAGCTATGGCTACACCTTC
NA	17	TRBV28	TRBD2	TRBJ2-2	CASSLLELAGGPGELFF	TGTGCCAGCAGTTTACTCGAACTAGCGGGGGGGCCCGGGGAGCTGTTTTTT
NA	14	TRBV6-5	TRBD1	TRBJ1-2	CASTERTGARGYTF	TGTGCCAGCACCGAACGGACAGGGGCACGGGGCTACACCTTC
once	17	TRBV19	NA	TRBJ1-6	CASRGRPYTGNNSPLHF	TGTGCCAGTAGGGGAAGACCTTATACAGGGAATAATTCACCCCTCCACTTT
NA	17	TRBV21-1	NA	TRBJ2-1	CASSKTPGTGAYNEQFF	TGTGCCAGCAGCAAGACTCCCGGGACAGGGGCCTACAATGAGCAGTTCTTC
NA	14	TRBV29-1	TRBD1	TRBJ2-1	CSVSTGGSYNEQFF	TGCAGCGTAAGTACAGGGGGCTCCTACAATGAGCAGTTCTTC
NA	13	TRBV7-6	NA	TRBJ2-1	CASSLGGAHEQFF	TGTGCCAGCAGCTTAGGGGGGGCGCATGAGCAGTTCTTC
few	11	TRBV6-1	NA	TRBJ1-1	CASRDLTEAFF	TGTGCCAGCAGAGATCTGACAGAAGCTTTCTTT